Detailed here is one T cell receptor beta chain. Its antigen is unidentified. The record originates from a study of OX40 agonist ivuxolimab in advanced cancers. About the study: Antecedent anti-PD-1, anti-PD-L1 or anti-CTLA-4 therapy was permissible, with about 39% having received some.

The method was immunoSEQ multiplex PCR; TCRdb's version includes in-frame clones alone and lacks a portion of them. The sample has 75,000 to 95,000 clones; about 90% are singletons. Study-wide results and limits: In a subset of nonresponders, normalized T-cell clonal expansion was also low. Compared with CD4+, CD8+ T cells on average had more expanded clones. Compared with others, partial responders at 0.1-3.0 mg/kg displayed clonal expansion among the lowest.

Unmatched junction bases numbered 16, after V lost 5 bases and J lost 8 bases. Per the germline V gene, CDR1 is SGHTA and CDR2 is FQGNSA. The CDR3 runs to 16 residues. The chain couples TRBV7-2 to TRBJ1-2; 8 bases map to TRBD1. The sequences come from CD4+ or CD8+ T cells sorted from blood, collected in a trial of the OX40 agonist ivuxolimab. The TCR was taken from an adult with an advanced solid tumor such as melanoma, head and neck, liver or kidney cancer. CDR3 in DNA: TGTGCCAGCAGCCACGGACAGGGATACTCTATCAGGGGCTACACCTTC. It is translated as CASSHGQGYSIRGYTF.